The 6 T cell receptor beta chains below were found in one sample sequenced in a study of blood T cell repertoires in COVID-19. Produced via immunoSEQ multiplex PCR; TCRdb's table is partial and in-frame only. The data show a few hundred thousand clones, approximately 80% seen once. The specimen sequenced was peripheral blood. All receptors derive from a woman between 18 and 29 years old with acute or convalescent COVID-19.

The CDR3 coding sequence is TGTGCCAGCAGCCCGGGATGGGGTTCAACTAATGAAAAACTGTTTTTT. Encoded protein: CASSPGWGSTNEKLFF. V gene TRBV5-5 combines with J gene TRBJ1-4; D is undetermined. Trimming stripped 4 bases from V and 0 bases from J, with 13 bases between. CDR1 and CDR2 (germline): SGHKS, YYEKEE (reference sequence). This CDR3 spans 16 amino acids.

The CDR3 bases are TGTGCCACGACTAGCGGGAGGGTAACAGATACGCAGTATTTT. Translating gives CATTSGRVTDTQYF. J is TRBJ2-3 and V is TRBV24-1; 14 bases align to TRBD2. The ends lost 10 bases at V and 3 bases at J; junction bases unmatched: 2. Germline V gene data show CDR1 as KGHDR and CDR2 as SFDVKD. This CDR3 has 14 residues.

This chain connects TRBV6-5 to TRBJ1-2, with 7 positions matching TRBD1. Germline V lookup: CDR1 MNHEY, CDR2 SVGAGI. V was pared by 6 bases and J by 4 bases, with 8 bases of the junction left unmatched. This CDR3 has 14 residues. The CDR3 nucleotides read TGTGCCAGCAGCAGACAGGGAGGATTCTATGGCTACACCTTC. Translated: CASSRQGGFYGYTF.

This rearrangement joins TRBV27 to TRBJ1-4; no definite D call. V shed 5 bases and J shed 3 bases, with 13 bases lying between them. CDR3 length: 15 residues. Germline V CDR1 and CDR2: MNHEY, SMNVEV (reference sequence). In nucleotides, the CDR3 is TGTGCCAGCAGTCCGTCCCTGCGGGCTAATGAAAAACTGTTTTTT. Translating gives CASSPSLRANEKLFF.

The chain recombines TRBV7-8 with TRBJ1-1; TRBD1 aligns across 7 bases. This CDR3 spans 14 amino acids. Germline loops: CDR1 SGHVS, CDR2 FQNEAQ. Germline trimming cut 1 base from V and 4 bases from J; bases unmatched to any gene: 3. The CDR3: CASSLVGGGTEAFF. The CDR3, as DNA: TGTGCCAGCAGCTTAGTAGGGGGCGGCACTGAAGCTTTCTTT.

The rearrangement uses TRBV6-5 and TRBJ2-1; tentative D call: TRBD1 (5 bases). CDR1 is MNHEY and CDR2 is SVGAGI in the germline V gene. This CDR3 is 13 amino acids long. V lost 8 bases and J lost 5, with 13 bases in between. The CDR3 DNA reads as TGTGCCAGCGCTTTGACAGACGACAATGAGCAGTTCTTC. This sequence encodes CASALTDDNEQFF.